These 21 T cell receptor beta chains originate from one sample sequenced in a study of cytomegalovirus exposure and HLA in healthy donors. A multiplex PCR was run with 60 Vbeta primers and 13 Jbeta primers. The repertoire was sequenced with immunoSEQ multiplex PCR; TCRdb's copy has only in-frame clones and lacks some. The profile shows 84,000 or so clones, around three quarters of them singletons. Material: PBMCs. The receptors stem from a male donor in good health and CMV-seronegative.

V and J are TRBV10-3 and TRBJ2-5; 11 nucleotides line up with TRBD2. The CDR3 spans 16 residues. Germline CDR1 and CDR2: ENHRY and SYGVKD. Trimming removed 2 bases from V and 2 bases from J; junction bases left unmatched: 4. The CDR3 nucleotides read TGTGCCATCAGTGAGGTTCTAGCGGGAGGACAAGAGACCCAGTACTTC. Protein product: CAISEVLAGGQETQYF.

The V call is TRBV28, the J call TRBJ2-5; perhaps TRBD1 as D (6 bases). Germline V gene lookup returns CDR1 MDHEN and CDR2 SYDVKM. The CDR3 loop spans 13 amino acids. V shed 10 bases and J shed 2 bases, with 14 bases lying between them. CDR3 sequence reads: CAIHKGGQETQYF. CDR3 nucleotides: TGTGCCATACACAAAGGGGGACAAGAGACCCAGTACTTC.

The chain joins TRBV30 to TRBJ1-3, with D hard to call. V gave up 5 bases and J gave up 4 bases, with 12 bases separating them. There are 13 residues in the CDR3. CDR1 is GTSNPN, CDR2 SVGIG, per germline (reference sequence). CDR3: CAWGLLWGNTIYF. The CDR3 nucleotides are TGTGCCTGGGGACTACTTTGGGGAAACACCATATATTTT.

The chain carries TRBV2 and TRBJ2-1; 10 nucleotides match TRBD2. The J segment lost 1 base and the V segment lost 4 bases, leaving 7 bases of the junction unmatched. The CDR3 has 17 amino acids. Germline V gene data show CDR1 as SNHLY and CDR2 as FYNNEI. The CDR3, as DNA: TGTGCCAGCAGTGGGGCTAGCGGGAGCGCTTCCTACAATGAGCAGTTCTTC. This translates into CASSGASGSASYNEQFF.

This chain uses TRBV5-1 with TRBJ1-5, with 8 bases that match TRBD1. The CDR3 totals 17 residues. Per germline, CDR1 SGHRS and CDR2 YFSETQ. Trimming took 0 bases from V and 4 from J; bases not matched to a gene: 9. For the CDR3, the DNA is TGCGCCAGCAGCTTGGGGACAGGGACCCCCAGAAATCAGCCCCAGCATTTT. This translates into CASSLGTGTPRNQPQHF.

The V gene is TRBV6-1, the J gene TRBJ2-3, with D unclear. V lost 2 bases, J lost 1 base, and 7 bases lay in between. The CDR3 extends over 14 amino acids. Germline-derived CDR1 and CDR2 are MNHNS and SASEGT. CDR3 region: CASSETHGTDTQYF. As DNA, the CDR3 is TGTGCCAGCAGTGAAACTCACGGCACAGATACGCAGTATTTT.

V is TRBV2 and J is TRBJ2-7; the match to TRBD1 covers 9 bases. Trimming took 9 bases from V and 1 from J; bases not matched to a gene: 7. The CDR3 has 14 residues. The germline gives CDR1 SNHLY, CDR2 FYNNEI. In DNA form, the CDR3 reads TGTGCCAGGGGGACAGGGAACTTTTCCTACGAGCAGTACTTC. Protein sequence: CARGTGNFSYEQYF.

This chain connects TRBV4-1 to TRBJ1-1; no firm D call. CDR3 length: 14 residues. Germline V gene data show CDR1 as MGHRA and CDR2 as YSYEKL. V was shortened by 4 bases and J by 3 bases, with 12 bases between the two germline ends. The CDR3 DNA follows: TGCGCCAGCAGCCTGGCTGGGCCGGACACTGAAGCTTTCTTT. Amino acids: CASSLAGPDTEAFF.

This clone was recorded a few times. The chain couples TRBV6-6 to TRBJ2-3; 7 positions agree with TRBD2. V shed 4 bases, J shed 0 bases, and the junction held 1 base outside the gene matches. Germline V gene lookup returns CDR1 MNHNY and CDR2 SVGAGI (reference sequence). CDR3 length: 14 amino acids. The CDR3 DNA follows: TGTGCCAGCAGTTGGGGGGGTAGCACAGATACGCAGTATTTT. Its translation is CASSWGGSTDTQYF.

The rearrangement joins TRBV28 to TRBJ1-2; 7 nucleotides line up with TRBD1. The trim removed 2 bases at V and 8 bases at J, leaving 8 bases unmatched. Germline CDR1 and CDR2: MDHEN and SYDVKM. This CDR3 comprises 14 residues. The CDR3 region is CASSLPYRGGGYTF. The CDR3 DNA reads TGTGCCAGCAGTTTACCCTACAGGGGTGGAGGCTACACCTTC.

This chain links TRBV11-1 with TRBJ2-1; TRBD2 agrees at 8 bases. The V and J ends lost 1 base and 1 base, in that order; junction bases with no gene match: 6. Germline V CDR1 and CDR2: SGHAT, FQDESV (reference sequence). CDR3 length: 17 amino acids. Here the CDR3 reads CASSLERGGGSYNEQFF. The CDR3 nucleotides read TGTGCCAGCAGCTTAGAACGGGGGGGCGGTTCCTACAATGAGCAGTTCTTC. Supplemented by reference TRBV11-1 and TRBJ2-1, the full variable domain reads EAEVAQSPRYKITEKSQAVAFWCDPISGHATLYWYRQILGQGPELLVQFQDESVVDDSQLPKDRFSAERLKGVDSTLKIQPAELGDSAMYLCASSLERGGGSYNEQFFGPGTRLTVL.

This chain links TRBV5-1 with TRBJ1-2; D is possibly TRBD1 (6 bases). The germline V gene has CDR1 SGHRS and CDR2 YFSETQ. Deletions cut 2 bases from V and 1 base from J, with 12 bases between. The CDR3 has 15 residues. The CDR3 protein is CASSLGDTGNYGYTF. The CDR3 region has the DNA TGCGCCAGCAGCTTAGGGGACACTGGTAACTATGGCTACACCTTC.

There are a few counts of this clone. The chain employs TRBV18 and TRBJ2-1, with 9 bases that match TRBD1. Looked up from germline, CDR1 is KGHSH and CDR2 is LQKENI. V shed 4 bases and J 5 bases; nucleotides not matched to a gene: 15. The CDR3 has 18 amino acids. This CDR3 is CASSLQGPTGGLNNEQFF. CDR3 DNA sequence: TGTGCCAGCTCACTCCAGGGCCCGACAGGGGGGTTGAACAATGAGCAGTTCTTC.

V is TRBV7-9 and J is TRBJ1-2; D unclear. The CDR3 length is 14 residues. The V end lost 0 bases, the J end lost 5 bases, and 10 bases lay between the germline ends. Germline V gene sequence: CDR1 SEHNR, CDR2 FQNEAQ (reference sequence). CDR3 bases: TGTGCCAGCAGCTTAGCGGGCATATCGTATGGCTACACCTTC. It translates to CASSLAGISYGYTF. Together with reference TRBV7-9 and TRBJ1-2, the CDR3 gives the full variable domain: DTGVSQNPRHKITKRGQNVTFRCDPISEHNRLYWYRQTLGQGPEFLTYFQNEAQLEKSRLLSDRFSAERPKGSFSTLEIQRTEQGDSAMYLCASSLAGISYGYTFGSGTRLTVV.

This clone was found once. The rearrangement links TRBV29-1 to TRBJ2-3; 12 bases align to TRBD2. The CDR3 has 14 amino acids. The germline V gene has CDR1 SQVTM and CDR2 ANQGSEA. V gave up 5 bases and J gave up 1 base; unmatched junction bases: 1. CDR3 loop: CSVRTSGGTDTQYF. CDR3 DNA: TGCAGCGTTCGGACTAGCGGGGGCACAGATACGCAGTATTTT.

The chain employs TRBV5-4 and TRBJ2-7, with TRBD2 matching over 7 bases. V shed 6 bases and J 3 bases; nucleotides not matched to a gene: 9. Germline values: CDR1 SGHNT, CDR2 YYREEE (reference sequence). This CDR3 spans 14 amino acids. The CDR3 DNA follows: TGTGCCAGCACGATCGGCGGGGGAAACTACGAGCAGTACTTC. Protein product: CASTIGGGNYEQYF.

This chain connects TRBV7-2 to TRBJ1-3, with D possibly matching TRBD1 (5 bases). Trimming cost V 1 base and J 6 bases, with 10 bases left between them. The CDR3 covers 14 residues. CDR1 is SGHTA, CDR2 FQGNSA, per germline. The CDR3 DNA reads as TGTGCCAGCAGCTTAGGTCCCAGGGTAAACACCATATATTTT. Encoded protein: CASSLGPRVNTIYF.

The chain has TRBV18 and TRBJ1-1; 9 bases are shared with TRBD1. CDR3 length: 15 amino acids. J was trimmed by 1 base and V by 8 bases; bases with no gene match: 8. Germline V gives CDR1 KGHSH, CDR2 LQKENI. CDR3 region: CASTNRGLGNTEAFF. The CDR3, as DNA: TGTGCCAGCACGAACAGGGGGCTAGGGAACACTGAAGCTTTCTTT.

This clone appeared a few times. The V gene is TRBV10-3, the J gene TRBJ2-3, with D perhaps TRBD2 (7 bases). The V gene lost 10 bases and the J gene lost 4 bases, with 18 bases spanning the gap. Germline-derived CDR1 and CDR2 are ENHRY and SYGVKD. The CDR3 covers 14 residues. The DNA of the CDR3 is TGTGCCACTCAGGGAGGGGGGGCCTCAGATACGCAGTATTTT. It is translated as CATQGGGASDTQYF.

V is TRBV19 and J is TRBJ2-3; TRBD1 might be the D (5 bases). The V gene's germline CDR1 is LNHDA and CDR2 SQIVND (reference sequence). The CDR3 runs 14 residues. V was cut by 0 bases and J by 3 bases, with 7 bases left in between. DNA of the CDR3: TGTGCCAGTAGTATAGATCCAGGGACAGATACGCAGTATTTT. It is translated as CASSIDPGTDTQYF. Drawing the rest from reference TRBV19 and TRBJ2-3, the complete variable domain is DGGITQSPKYLFRKEGQNVTLSCEQNLNHDAMYWYRQDPGQGLRLIYYSQIVNDFQKGDIAEGYSVSREKKESFPLTVTSAQKNPTAFYLCASSIDPGTDTQYFGPGTRLTVL.

This chain uses TRBV5-8 with TRBJ1-5, with D possibly being TRBD1 (5 bases). This CDR3 has 15 residues. CDR1 SGHTS and CDR2 YDEGEE come from the germline V gene. Trimming removed 6 bases at V and 4 bases at J, with 17 bases between. CDR3 sequence: CASTRTSALNQPQHF. CDR3 coding DNA: TGTGCCAGCACTAGGACAAGTGCTCTTAATCAGCCCCAGCATTTT.